This T cell receptor beta chain was retrieved from a study of vaccination and CD4 T cells after COVID-19. Study-wide background: Six males and four females constituted the convalescent cohort, two of whom were Hispanic. Study outcomes and limitations: Among those convalescent, a median roughly 89% of reactive clones emerged solely post-vaccination.

Concerning this clonotype: Its antigen is not identified.

An Oncomine TCR Beta short-read assay was used to sequence the DNA from cultured CD4+ T cells. Cultured CD4+ T cells were the source of extracted genomic DNA. From the PCR reads, TCRdb called clonotypes with MiXCR, one entry per CDR3 protein. There are 15,000 or so distinct CDR3 sequences in the sample; 40% to 65% occur only once, and roughly 7.6% lies in the top ten. This sample's treatment: roughly nine-day PBMC culture with coronavirus spike peptide pools or control peptides (ViraFEST assay). Germline CDR1 ENHRY, CDR2 SYGVKD. V lost 9 bases to trimming and J lost 5 bases; unmatched junction nucleotides: 9. This CDR3 region has 14 residues.

The sequenced sample consisted of CD4+ T cells from blood, cultured in vitro. The chain is built from TRBV10-3 and TRBJ2-1; TRBD1 agrees at 8 bases. This TCR derives from a human donor who had recovered from COVID-19. The CDR3 DNA reads TGTGCCATTTCACCCGGGACAGGCCACAATGAGCAGTTCTTC. Translation gives CAISPGTGHNEQFF.